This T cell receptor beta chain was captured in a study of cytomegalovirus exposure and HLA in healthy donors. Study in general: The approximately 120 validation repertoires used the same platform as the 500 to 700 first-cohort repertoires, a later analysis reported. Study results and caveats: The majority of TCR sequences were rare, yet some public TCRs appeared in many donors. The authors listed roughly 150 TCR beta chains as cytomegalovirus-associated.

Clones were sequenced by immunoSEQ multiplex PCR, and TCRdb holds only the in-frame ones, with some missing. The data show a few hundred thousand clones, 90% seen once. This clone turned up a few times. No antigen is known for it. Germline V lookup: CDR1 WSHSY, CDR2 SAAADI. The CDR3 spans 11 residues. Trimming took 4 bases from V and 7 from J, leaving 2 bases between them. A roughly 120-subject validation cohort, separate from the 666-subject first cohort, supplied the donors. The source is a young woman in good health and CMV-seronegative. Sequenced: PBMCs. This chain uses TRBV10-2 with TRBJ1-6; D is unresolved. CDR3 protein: CASSANSPLHF. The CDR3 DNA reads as TGCGCCAGCAGTGCAAATTCACCCCTCCACTTT.